The 25 T cell receptor beta chains below come from one sample, sequenced in a study of blood T cell repertoires in COVID-19. Clones were read by immunoSEQ multiplex PCR, and TCRdb kept only the in-frame ones, dropping some. Of some 220,000 clones in the sample, approximately 78% were seen once. Sequenced material: peripheral blood. All receptors come from a woman in her 70s with COVID-19, enrolled during active disease.

This clone was seen a single time. CDR3 region: CASSAAYDNEQFF. The DNA for the CDR3 is TGTGCCAGCAGTGCCGCGTATGACAATGAGCAGTTCTTC. This rearrangement joins TRBV25-1 to TRBJ2-1; unclear D gene. The CDR3 contains 13 residues. Germline lookup yields CDR1 MGHDK and CDR2 SYGVNS. The V end lost 4 bases, the J end lost 5 bases, and 9 bases lay between the germline ends.

This clone was observed once. The gene calls are TRBV19 and TRBJ1-5, with 8 bases identical to TRBD1. The CDR3 covers 17 residues. V was pared by 7 bases and J by 0 bases, with 11 bases of the junction left unmatched. Germline CDR1 is LNHDA and CDR2 is SQIVND (reference sequence). As DNA, the CDR3 is TGTGCCAGTACTGACAGGGGCGGTCGATATAGCAATCAGCCCCAGCATTTT. This gives the protein CASTDRGGRYSNQPQHF.

This chain uses TRBV18 with TRBJ2-7; 16 bases agree with TRBD2. Germline loops: CDR1 KGHSH, CDR2 LQKENI. The CDR3 contains 17 residues. V was pared by 6 bases and J by 3 bases, with 8 bases of the junction left unmatched. CDR3 coding DNA: TGTGCCAGCTCCTCCGGGACTAGCGGGAGGGGTCGCTACGAGCAGTACTTC. Residues: CASSSGTSGRGRYEQYF. Full variable domain (outside the CDR3, taken from reference TRBV18 and TRBJ2-7): NAGVMQNPRHLVRRRGQEARLRCSPMKGHSHVYWYRQLPEEGLKFMVYLQKENIIDESGMPKERFSAEFPKEGPSILRIQQVVRGDSAAYFCASSSGTSGRGRYEQYFGPGTRLTVT.

The J gene is TRBJ2-1, the V gene TRBV10-3; D is ambiguous. V lost 6 bases, J lost 0 bases, and 9 bases lay in between. The CDR3 covers 14 residues. Germline V gene data show CDR1 as ENHRY and CDR2 as SYGVKD. CDR3 residues: CAISPSVSYNEQFF. The CDR3 DNA is TGTGCCATCAGCCCTAGTGTCTCCTACAATGAGCAGTTCTTC.

This clone turned up a few times. The sample contains more than one DNA sequence encoding this CDR3. This chain links TRBV28 with TRBJ2-7; 11 positions agree with TRBD2. The CDR3 extends over 15 amino acids. Germline V gene sequence: CDR1 MDHEN, CDR2 SYDVKM. The junction had 6 bases not matched to a gene; V was cut back by 4 bases and J by 4 bases. CDR3 in amino acids: CASSSTSGSWYEQYF. Written as DNA, the CDR3 is TGTGCCAGCAGTTCAACTAGCGGGAGTTGGTACGAGCAGTACTTC.

V is TRBV28 and J is TRBJ1-5; no reliable D call. Trimming removed 8 bases at V and 0 bases at J, with 14 bases between. CDR1 is MDHEN, CDR2 SYDVKM, per germline. This CDR3 region has 15 residues. CDR3 region: CASPPSGFSNQPQHF. The CDR3, as DNA: TGTGCCAGCCCCCCGTCGGGTTTTAGCAATCAGCCCCAGCATTTT.

This chain joins TRBV24-1 and TRBJ1-1; 9 bases map to TRBD1. Trimming at V came to 4 bases and at J to 4 bases, leaving 6 bases not matched to a gene. The CDR3 covers 15 residues. CDR1 KGHDR and CDR2 SFDVKD come from the germline V gene. The CDR3 loop reads CATSEQGAQPTEAFF. In DNA form, the CDR3 reads TGTGCCACCAGTGAACAGGGGGCGCAACCCACTGAAGCTTTCTTT.

The CDR3 spells CSATDTEAFF. CDR3 sequence (DNA): TGCAGTGCTACGGACACTGAAGCTTTCTTT. This rearrangement joins TRBV20-1 to TRBJ1-1; D gene unclear. The germline gives CDR1 DFQATT, CDR2 SNEGSKA (reference sequence). Trimming shortened V by 4 bases and J by 3 bases, and 3 bases separated the two germline ends. The CDR3 length is 10 residues.

CDR3 amino acids: CASTSRVDSPLHF. As DNA, the CDR3 is TGTGCCAGCACCTCGCGAGTGGATTCACCCCTCCACTTT. The J gene is TRBJ1-6, the V gene TRBV11-2; no firm D call. The V and J ends lost 7 bases and 8 bases respectively, with 12 bases between them. The CDR3 extends over 13 amino acids. Germline V gene sequence: CDR1 SGHAT, CDR2 FQNNGV.

This sequence joins TRBV6-1 and TRBJ1-5; D possibly corresponds to TRBD1 (5 bases). V lost 4 bases, J lost 1 base, and 17 bases lay in between. The CDR3 extends over 17 amino acids. The germline V gene has CDR1 MNHNS and CDR2 SASEGT. The CDR3 region is CASSVEGLGGSNQPQHF. CDR3 coding DNA: TGTGCCAGCAGTGTCGAGGGCCTCGGGGGGAGCAATCAGCCCCAGCATTTT.

This clone was detected a few times. This chain links TRBV28 with TRBJ2-4, with 7 bases identical to TRBD2. Germline V CDR1 and CDR2: MDHEN, SYDVKM. The CDR3 runs 13 residues. V dropped 7 bases and J dropped 9; count of bases not matched to a gene: 9. This CDR3 is CASKRGRVSIQYF. For the CDR3, the DNA is TGTGCCAGCAAGCGCGGGAGAGTGAGCATTCAGTACTTC.

The V and J genes are TRBV5-1 and TRBJ2-7; weak D call: TRBD2 (6 bases). Deletions cut 0 bases from V and 0 bases from J, with 13 bases between. Germline loops: CDR1 SGHRS, CDR2 YFSETQ. This CDR3 region has 16 residues. In DNA form, the CDR3 reads TGCGCCAGCAGCTTGGTTAGCGGTAGCGTCTCCTACGAGCAGTACTTC. It specifies CASSLVSGSVSYEQYF.

The V and J genes are TRBV5-1 and TRBJ1-1; D may be TRBD1 (6 bases). The V end lost 1 base, the J end lost 3 bases, and 10 bases lay between the germline ends. The CDR3 consists of 14 residues. Germline CDR1 and CDR2: SGHRS and YFSETQ. CDR3 in DNA: TGCGCCAGCAGCTTGTGGAACAGGGACACTGAAGCTTTCTTT. Translated, it gives CASSLWNRDTEAFF.

In its sample, this clone was seen once. V is TRBV18 and J is TRBJ1-6, with D unclear. The V gene lost 3 bases and the J gene lost 6 bases, with 12 bases spanning the gap. Germline values: CDR1 KGHSH, CDR2 LQKENI. The CDR3 consists of 15 residues. The DNA of the CDR3 is TGTGCCAGCTCACCCGAGGAGGGATCTAATTCACCCCTCCACTTT. Its translation: CASSPEEGSNSPLHF. Complete variable domain (other parts from reference TRBV18 and TRBJ1-6): NAGVMQNPRHLVRRRGQEARLRCSPMKGHSHVYWYRQLPEEGLKFMVYLQKENIIDESGMPKERFSAEFPKEGPSILRIQQVVRGDSAAYFCASSPEEGSNSPLHFGNGTRLTVT.

This chain connects TRBV4-2 to TRBJ1-2; D perhaps matches TRBD1 (6 bases). Trimming pared 2 bases from V and 7 bases from J, leaving 14 bases between. Germline V gives CDR1 LGHNA, CDR2 YNFKEQ. The length of the CDR3 is 14 residues. CDR3 coding DNA: TGTGCCAGCAGCCAACCGGACAGTGCCGGTGGCTACACCTTC. It yields the protein CASSQPDSAGGYTF.

The CDR3 nucleotides are TGTGCCAGCAGTTTATCGCGTGTCACTGAAGCTTTCTTT. It specifies CASSLSRVTEAFF. The chain combines TRBV28 with TRBJ1-1; D is unclear. Germline V CDR1 and CDR2: MDHEN, SYDVKM. V lost 1 base and J 4 bases, leaving 7 bases between the germline ends. This CDR3 contains 13 residues. The complete variable domain, with remaining parts taken from reference TRBV28 and TRBJ1-1, reads DVKVTQSSRYLVKRTGEKVFLECVQDMDHENMFWYRQDPGLGLRLIYFSYDVKMKEKGDIPEGYSVSREKKERFSLILESASTNQTSMYLCASSLSRVTEAFFGQGTRLTVV.

The rearrangement uses TRBV19 and TRBJ1-6, with unresolved D. This CDR3 comprises 14 residues. CDR1 is LNHDA and CDR2 is SQIVND in the germline V gene (reference sequence). The V gene lost 3 bases and the J gene lost 7 bases, with 10 bases spanning the gap. CDR3 coding DNA: TGTGCCAGTAGTATCACGTCGGGGAATTCACCCCTCCACTTT. Its translation: CASSITSGNSPLHF.

This rearrangement joins TRBV28 to TRBJ1-5; TRBD1 agrees at 8 bases. Germline V lookup: CDR1 MDHEN, CDR2 SYDVKM. CDR3 length equals 15 residues. V lost 6 bases to trimming and J lost 3 bases; unmatched junction nucleotides: 7. This CDR3 reads CASRPGTGDNQPQHF. The CDR3 DNA reads as TGTGCCAGCAGACCAGGGACAGGAGACAATCAGCCCCAGCATTTT.

The chain joins TRBV4-1 to TRBJ1-3, with 9 bases that match TRBD1. Unmatched junction bases numbered 3, after V lost 4 bases and J lost 2 bases. CDR3 length: 15 amino acids. Germline V gene sequence: CDR1 MGHRA, CDR2 YSYEKL. CDR3 loop: CASSRGTGTGNTIYF. The CDR3 region has the DNA TGCGCCAGCAGCCGCGGGACAGGGACTGGAAACACCATATATTTT.

CDR3 bases: TGTGCCAGCAGCTTAGGGGGACAGGGGAATGAAAAACTGTTTTTT. It codes for CASSLGGQGNEKLFF. The V gene is TRBV7-9, the J gene TRBJ1-4, with TRBD1 matching 10 bases. Trimming at V came to 1 base and at J to 5 bases, leaving 1 base not matched to a gene. Germline V lookup: CDR1 SEHNR, CDR2 FQNEAQ (reference sequence). The CDR3 sequence is 15 residues long.

The V call is TRBV6-2 or TRBV6-3, the J call TRBJ2-2; a possible D gene is TRBD1 (6 bases). Germline CDR1 and CDR2: MNHEY and SVGEGT. The CDR3 covers 13 residues. V was pared by 5 bases and J by 5 bases, with 9 bases between. CDR3 nucleotides: TGTGCCAGCAGTCTAGGGGGAACCGGGGAGCTGTTTTTT. Its protein is CASSLGGTGELFF.

The V call is TRBV19, the J call TRBJ1-1, with a possible D match to TRBD1 (6 bases). Germline V gene sequence: CDR1 LNHDA, CDR2 SQIVND (reference sequence). This CDR3 is built from 14 residues. The V end was cut by 7 bases, the J end by 1 base, with 13 bases between. In nucleotides, the CDR3 is TGTGCCAGTACCCGGGACACACCGAACACTGAAGCTTTCTTT. It specifies CASTRDTPNTEAFF.

The V call is TRBV6-6, the J call TRBJ2-5; 8 bases match TRBD2. With V trimmed by 6 bases and J by 3 bases, 9 bases remained unmatched. Germline CDR1 MNHNY, CDR2 SVGAGI (reference sequence). The CDR3 consists of 15 residues. The CDR3 DNA reads as TGTGCCAGCAGCCTCCAGACTAGCGCTGAAGAGACCCAGTACTTC. Residues: CASSLQTSAEETQYF.

This clone was seen once. V is TRBV15 and J is TRBJ2-5; 7 nucleotides line up with TRBD1. Germline-derived CDR1 and CDR2 are LNHNV and YYDKDF (reference sequence). The CDR3 extends over 15 amino acids. V dropped 7 bases and J dropped 1; count of bases not matched to a gene: 9. The CDR3 DNA is TGTGCCACCAAGGACAGGTCCTTACTCCAAGAGACCCAGTACTTC. This sequence encodes CATKDRSLLQETQYF.

Remarks on this clone: The same CDR3 also results from other DNA sequences found in this sample. This CDR3 reads CASSWDRATYEQYF. The CDR3 nucleotides are TGCGCCAGCAGCTGGGACAGGGCGACTTACGAGCAGTACTTC. This rearrangement joins TRBV5-1 to TRBJ2-7; 9 positions agree with TRBD1. The germline V gene has CDR1 SGHRS and CDR2 YFSETQ. V lost 3 bases, J lost 4 bases, and 5 bases stayed unmatched. This CDR3 spans 14 amino acids.